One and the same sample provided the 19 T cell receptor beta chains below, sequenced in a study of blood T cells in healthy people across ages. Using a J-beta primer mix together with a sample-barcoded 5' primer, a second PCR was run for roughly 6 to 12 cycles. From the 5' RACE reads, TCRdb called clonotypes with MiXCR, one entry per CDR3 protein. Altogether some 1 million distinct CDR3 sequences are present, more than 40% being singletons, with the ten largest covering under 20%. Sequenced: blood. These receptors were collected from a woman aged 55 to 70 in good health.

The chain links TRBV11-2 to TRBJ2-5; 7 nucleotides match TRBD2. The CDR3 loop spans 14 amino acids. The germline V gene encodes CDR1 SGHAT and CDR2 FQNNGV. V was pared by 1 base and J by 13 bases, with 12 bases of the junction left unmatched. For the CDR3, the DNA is TGTGCCAGCAGCTTAGTCGGGAGGCCCCCTGTTTTGTACTTC. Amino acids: CASSLVGRPPVLYF.

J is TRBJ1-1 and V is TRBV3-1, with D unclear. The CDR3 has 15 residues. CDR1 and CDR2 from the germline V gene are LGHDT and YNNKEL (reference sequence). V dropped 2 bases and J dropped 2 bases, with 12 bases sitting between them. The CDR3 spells CASSQMRAENTEAFF. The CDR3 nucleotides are TGTGCCAGCAGCCAAATGAGAGCAGAAAACACTGAAGCTTTCTTT.

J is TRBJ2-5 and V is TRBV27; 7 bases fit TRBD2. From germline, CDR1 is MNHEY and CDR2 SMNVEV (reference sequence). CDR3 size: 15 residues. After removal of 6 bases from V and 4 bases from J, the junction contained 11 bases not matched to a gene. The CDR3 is CASRLRDWEGETQYF. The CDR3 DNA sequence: TGTGCCAGCAGGCTAAGGGACTGGGAGGGAGAGACCCAGTACTTC.

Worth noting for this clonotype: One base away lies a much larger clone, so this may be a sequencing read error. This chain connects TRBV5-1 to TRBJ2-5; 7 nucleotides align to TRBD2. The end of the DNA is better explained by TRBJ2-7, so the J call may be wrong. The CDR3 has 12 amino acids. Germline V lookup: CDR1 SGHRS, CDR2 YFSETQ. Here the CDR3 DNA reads TGCGCCAGCAGTCGGGCGGGAGACGAGCAGTACTTC. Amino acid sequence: CASSRAGDEQYF.

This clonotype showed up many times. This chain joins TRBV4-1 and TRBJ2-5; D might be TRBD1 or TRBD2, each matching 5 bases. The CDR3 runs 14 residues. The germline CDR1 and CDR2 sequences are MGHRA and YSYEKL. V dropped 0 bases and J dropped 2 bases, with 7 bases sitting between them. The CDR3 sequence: CASSQDWGQETQYF. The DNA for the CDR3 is TGCGCCAGCAGCCAAGATTGGGGGCAAGAGACCCAGTACTTC.

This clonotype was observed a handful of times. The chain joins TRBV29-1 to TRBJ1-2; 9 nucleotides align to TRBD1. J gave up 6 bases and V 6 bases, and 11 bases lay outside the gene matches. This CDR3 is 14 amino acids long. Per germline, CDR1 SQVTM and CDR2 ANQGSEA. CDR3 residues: CSVTGTGTVDGYTF. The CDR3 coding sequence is TGCAGCGTCACCGGGACAGGGACGGTCGATGGCTACACCTTC.

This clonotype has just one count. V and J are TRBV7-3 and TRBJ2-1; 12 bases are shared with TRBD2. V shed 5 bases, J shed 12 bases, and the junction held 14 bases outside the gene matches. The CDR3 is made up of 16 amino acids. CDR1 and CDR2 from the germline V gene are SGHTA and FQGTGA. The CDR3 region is CASSLRASGRAPGQFF. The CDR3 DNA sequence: TGTGCCAGCAGCCTAAGGGCTAGCGGGAGGGCCCCTGGGCAGTTCTTC.

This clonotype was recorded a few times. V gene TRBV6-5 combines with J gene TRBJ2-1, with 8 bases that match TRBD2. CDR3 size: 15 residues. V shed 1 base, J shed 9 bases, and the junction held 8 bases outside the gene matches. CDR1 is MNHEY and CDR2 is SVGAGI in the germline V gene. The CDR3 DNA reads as TGTGCCAGCAGTTACTGGGCGGGAGGTTCCGTTGAGCAGTTCTTC. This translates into CASSYWAGGSVEQFF.

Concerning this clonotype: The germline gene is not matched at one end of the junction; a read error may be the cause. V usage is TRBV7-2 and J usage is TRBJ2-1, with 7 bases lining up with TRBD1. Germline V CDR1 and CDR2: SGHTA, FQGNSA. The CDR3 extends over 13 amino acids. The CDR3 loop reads CAGSLDRANEQFF. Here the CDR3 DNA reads TGTGCCGGCAGCTTAGACAGGGCGAATGAGCAGTTCTTC.

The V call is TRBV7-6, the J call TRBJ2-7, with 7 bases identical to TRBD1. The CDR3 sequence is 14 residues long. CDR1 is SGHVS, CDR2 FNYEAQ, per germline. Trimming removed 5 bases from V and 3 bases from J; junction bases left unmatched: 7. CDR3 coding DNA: TGTGCCAGCAGCCCGGGACAGCTAGGCTACGAGCAGTACTTC. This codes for CASSPGQLGYEQYF.

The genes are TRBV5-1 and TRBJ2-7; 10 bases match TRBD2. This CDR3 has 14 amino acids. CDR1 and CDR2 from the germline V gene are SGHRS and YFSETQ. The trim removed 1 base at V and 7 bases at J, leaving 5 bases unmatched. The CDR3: CASSLLAGALEQYF. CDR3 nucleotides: TGCGCCAGCAGCTTGCTAGCGGGGGCGTTGGAGCAGTACTTC.

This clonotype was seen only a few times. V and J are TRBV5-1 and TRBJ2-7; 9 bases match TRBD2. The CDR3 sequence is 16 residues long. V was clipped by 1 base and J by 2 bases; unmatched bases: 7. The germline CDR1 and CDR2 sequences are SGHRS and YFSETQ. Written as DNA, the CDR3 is TGCGCCAGCAGCTTGTCCAGGCTAGCGGGAACCTACGAGCAGTACTTC. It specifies CASSLSRLAGTYEQYF.

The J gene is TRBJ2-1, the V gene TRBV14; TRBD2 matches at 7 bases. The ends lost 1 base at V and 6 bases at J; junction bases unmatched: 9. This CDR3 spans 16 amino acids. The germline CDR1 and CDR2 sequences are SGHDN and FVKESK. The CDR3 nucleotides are TGTGCCAGCAGCCAAGTGGGAGGGTTAAAGGGCAATGAGCAGTTCTTC. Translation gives CASSQVGGLKGNEQFF.

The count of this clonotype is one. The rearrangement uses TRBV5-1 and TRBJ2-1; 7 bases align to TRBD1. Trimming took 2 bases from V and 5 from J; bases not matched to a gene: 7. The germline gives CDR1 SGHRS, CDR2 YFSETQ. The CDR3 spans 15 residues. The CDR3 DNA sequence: TGCGCCAGCAGCTTTGAGGGGGCTTTCAACAATGAGCAGTTCTTC. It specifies CASSFEGAFNNEQFF.

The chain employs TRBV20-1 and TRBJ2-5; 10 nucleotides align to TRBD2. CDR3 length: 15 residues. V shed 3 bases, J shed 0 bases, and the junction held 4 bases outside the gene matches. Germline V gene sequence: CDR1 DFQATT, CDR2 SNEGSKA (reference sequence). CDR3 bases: TGCAGTGCTAGCGGGACTAGCGTTCACCAAGAGACCCAGTACTTC. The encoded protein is CSASGTSVHQETQYF.

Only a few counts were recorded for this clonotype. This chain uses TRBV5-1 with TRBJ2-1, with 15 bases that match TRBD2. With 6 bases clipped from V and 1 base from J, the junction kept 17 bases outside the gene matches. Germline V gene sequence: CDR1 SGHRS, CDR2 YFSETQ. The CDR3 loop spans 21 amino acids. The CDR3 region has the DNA TGCGCCAGCAATTCTTGGCCCGCTGGACTAGCGGGAGGGATATCCTACAATGAGCAGTTCTTC. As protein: CASNSWPAGLAGGISYNEQFF.

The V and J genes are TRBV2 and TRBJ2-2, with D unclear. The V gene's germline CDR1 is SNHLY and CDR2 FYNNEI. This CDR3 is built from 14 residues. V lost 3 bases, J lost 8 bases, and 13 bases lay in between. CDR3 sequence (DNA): TGTGCCAGCAGTGACAAGCCTGCTTGGGGGGAGCTGTTTTTT. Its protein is CASSDKPAWGELFF.

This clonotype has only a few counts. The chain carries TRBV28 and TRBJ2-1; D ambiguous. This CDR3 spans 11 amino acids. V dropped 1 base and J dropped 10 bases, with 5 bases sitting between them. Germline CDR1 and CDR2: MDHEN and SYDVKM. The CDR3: CASSLYQEQFF. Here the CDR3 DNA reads TGTGCCAGCAGTTTATACCAGGAGCAGTTCTTC.

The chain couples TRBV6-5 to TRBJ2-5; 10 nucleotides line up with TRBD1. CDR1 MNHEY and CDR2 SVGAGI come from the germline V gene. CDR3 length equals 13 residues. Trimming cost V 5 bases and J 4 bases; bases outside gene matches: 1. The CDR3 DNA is TGTGCCAGCAGTCGACAGGGGGCAGAGACCCAGTACTTC. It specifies CASSRQGAETQYF.